The 21 T cell receptor beta chains in this list originate from one sample, sequenced in a study of CD4 T cells in relation to SARS-CoV-2 and coronaviruses. Repertoires were generated with immunoSEQ multiplex PCR, while TCRdb's copy carries only in-frame clones and drops some. The sample has 55,000 to 75,000 clones, around 86% seen once. The unexposed donors gave CD4+ T cells in about 2010-2019, prior to COVID-19. Sequencing used memory CD4+ T cells from PBMCs. Receptors originate from a human donor in good health.

CDR3 sequence (DNA): TGCGCCAGCAGCCGGGAAAGCCACTCCATGAACACTGAAGCTTTCTTT. It translates to CASSRESHSMNTEAFF. The rearrangement joins TRBV5-1 to TRBJ1-1; no clear D gene. The CDR3 extends over 16 amino acids. Germline CDR1 and CDR2: SGHRS and YFSETQ. The V end lost 4 bases, the J end lost 0 bases, and 16 bases lay between the germline ends.

The rearrangement joins TRBV6-5 to TRBJ1-4; 7 bases are a match to TRBD1. The V segment lost 6 bases and the J segment 8 bases; nucleotides outside the gene matches: 9. From germline, CDR1 is MNHEY and CDR2 SVGAGI. The CDR3 is 14 amino acids. The CDR3 is CASRLTGSGEKLFF. CDR3 sequence (DNA): TGTGCCAGCAGGCTGACAGGGTCGGGGGAAAAACTGTTTTTT.

The chain joins TRBV27 to TRBJ2-6; 7 nucleotides agree with TRBD1. The V gene end was trimmed by 5 bases and the J gene end by 2 bases; junction bases not matched to a gene: 0. Germline CDR1 is MNHEY and CDR2 is SMNVEV (reference sequence). There are 14 residues in the CDR3. CDR3 loop: CASSDRAGANVLTF. CDR3 in DNA: TGTGCCAGCAGTGACAGGGCTGGGGCCAACGTCCTGACTTTC. The full variable domain, rest sourced from reference TRBV27 and TRBJ2-6, is EAQVTQNPRYLITVTGKKLTVTCSQNMNHEYMSWYRQDPGLGLRQIYYSMNVEVTDKGDVPEGYKVSRKEKRNFPLILESPSPNQTSLYFCASSDRAGANVLTFGAGSRLTVL.

This rearrangement joins TRBV5-4 to TRBJ1-2, with D possibly TRBD1 on 6 matching bases. The V and J ends lost 4 bases and 2 bases respectively, with 15 bases between them. Germline V CDR1 and CDR2: SGHNT, YYREEE (reference sequence). This CDR3 has 15 residues. The CDR3 region is CASSPPPGQNYGYTF. The CDR3 region has the DNA TGTGCCAGCAGCCCTCCCCCCGGACAGAACTATGGCTACACCTTC.

The genes are TRBV19 and TRBJ2-4; maybe TRBD1 (5 bases). V lost 6 bases to trimming and J lost 2 bases, with 17 bases between them. The V gene's germline CDR1 is LNHDA and CDR2 SQIVND (reference sequence). The CDR3 spans 16 residues. DNA for the CDR3: TGTGCCAGTAGACCGAATCGACAGAGCACCAAAAACATTCAGTACTTC. This encodes CASRPNRQSTKNIQYF.

The rearrangement links TRBV24-1 to TRBJ2-3; D remains ambiguous. The CDR3 is 13 residues long. CDR1 is KGHDR, CDR2 SFDVKD, per germline. With 4 bases removed from V and 1 base from J, the gap between germline ends came to 5 bases. The CDR3 coding sequence is TGTGCCACCAGTGAGGCGGGCACAGATACGCAGTATTTT. Amino acids: CATSEAGTDTQYF.

The chain joins TRBV18 to TRBJ2-7, with 7 bases fitting TRBD2. The germline V gene encodes CDR1 KGHSH and CDR2 LQKENI. Trimming cost V 1 base and J 0 bases; bases outside gene matches: 6. This CDR3 spans 16 amino acids. The CDR3, as DNA: TGTGCCAGCTCACCACAGGTGCGGGAGAGCTCCTACGAGCAGTACTTC. Translation gives CASSPQVRESSYEQYF.

The chain recombines TRBV7-3 with TRBJ1-6; D unresolved. CDR3 length: 13 residues. The germline V and J ends were trimmed by 5 bases and 7 bases, with 9 bases remaining between them. Germline V gene sequence: CDR1 SGHTA, CDR2 FQGTGA. CDR3 sequence (DNA): TGTGCCAGCAGCCGTTTGTGGAATTCACCCCTCCACTTT. Translation: CASSRLWNSPLHF.

This chain connects TRBV2 to TRBJ2-4, with 7 bases aligning to TRBD2. The CDR3 is made up of 14 amino acids. J lost 4 bases, V lost 6 bases, and 6 bases had no gene match. Germline V CDR1 and CDR2: SNHLY, FYNNEI. The CDR3 coding sequence is TGTGCCAGCAGCCTCCCTAGCGGAAAAAACATTCAGTACTTC. Protein: CASSLPSGKNIQYF.

V gene TRBV4-1 combines with J gene TRBJ2-3; D remains ambiguous. This CDR3 contains 15 residues. Germline CDR1 MGHRA, CDR2 YSYEKL. Trimming removed 1 base from V and 4 bases from J, with 12 bases in between. CDR3 sequence: CASSQVGLAADTQYF. Written as DNA, the CDR3 is TGCGCCAGCAGCCAAGTCGGTTTAGCTGCAGATACGCAGTATTTT.

The chain has TRBV24-1 and TRBJ2-1; 8 bases are shared with TRBD2. V dropped 3 bases and J dropped 2; count of bases not matched to a gene: 8. Germline V CDR1 and CDR2: KGHDR, SFDVKD. This CDR3 comprises 17 residues. The CDR3 sequence: CATSDTRTSRTYNEQFF. In nucleotides, the CDR3 is TGTGCCACCAGTGATACCAGGACTAGCCGGACCTACAATGAGCAGTTCTTC.

For the CDR3, the DNA is TGTGCCAGCAGTTACGGGCCCCGGGAGGACGAGCAGTACTTC. Its protein is CASSYGPREDEQYF. The chain uses TRBV6-5 and TRBJ2-7; 7 nucleotides match TRBD2. The germline CDR1 and CDR2 sequences are MNHEY and SVGAGI. The CDR3 runs to 14 residues. Losses at the gene ends were 2 bases for V and 5 bases for J; bases not matched to a gene: 6.

The rearrangement links TRBV28 to TRBJ2-2; possibly TRBD1 or TRBD2 for D (5 bases each). V gave up 10 bases and J gave up 2 bases, with 11 bases separating them. The CDR3 covers 13 residues. Germline V gene data show CDR1 as MDHEN and CDR2 as SYDVKM. DNA of the CDR3: TGTGCCACCAGGGACGGAAACACCGGGGAGCTGTTTTTT. It is translated as CATRDGNTGELFF. Full variable domain (remainder filled in from reference TRBV28 and TRBJ2-2): DVKVTQSSRYLVKRTGEKVFLECVQDMDHENMFWYRQDPGLGLRLIYFSYDVKMKEKGDIPEGYSVSREKKERFSLILESASTNQTSMYLCATRDGNTGELFFGEGSRLTVL.

V is TRBV14 and J is TRBJ2-5; the D call may be TRBD1 or TRBD2 (7 bases each). Germline V lookup: CDR1 SGHDN, CDR2 FVKESK. Trimming took off 4 bases at V and 2 bases at J, with 17 bases between the two ends. The CDR3 is 16 residues long. The CDR3 sequence: CASSPLSGTVQETQYF. In DNA, the CDR3 is TGTGCCAGCAGCCCATTAAGCGGGACAGTGCAAGAGACCCAGTACTTC. Looking up the rest from reference TRBV14 and TRBJ2-5 gives the full variable domain: EAGVTQFPSHSVIEKGQTVTLRCDPISGHDNLYWYRRVMGKEIKFLLHFVKESKQDESGMPNNRFLAERTGGTYSTLKVQPAELEDSGVYFCASSPLSGTVQETQYFGPGTRLLVL.

The chain has TRBV28 and TRBJ1-1; D may be TRBD1 (5 bases). Germline V gives CDR1 MDHEN, CDR2 SYDVKM. The CDR3 sequence is 12 residues long. V lost 0 bases and J 6 bases, leaving 5 bases between the germline ends. The CDR3 bases are TGTGCCAGCAGTTTATGGGGGGCTGAAGCTTTCTTT. It translates to CASSLWGAEAFF.

This sequence joins TRBV5-1 and TRBJ1-2, with 12 bases aligning to TRBD1. Trimming removed 5 bases from V and 2 bases from J; junction bases left unmatched: 10. CDR3 length equals 17 residues. The V gene's germline CDR1 is SGHRS and CDR2 YFSETQ. The DNA of the CDR3 is TGCGCCAGCAGACCGACTGGAGGGACAGGGGGCAACTATGGCTACACCTTC. Translated, it gives CASRPTGGTGGNYGYTF. Full variable domain (missing parts from reference TRBV5-1 and TRBJ1-2): KAGVTQTPRYLIKTRGQQVTLSCSPISGHRSVSWYQQTPGQGLQFLFEYFSETQRNKGNFPGRFSGRQFSNSRSEMNVSTLELGDSALYLCASRPTGGTGGNYGYTFGSGTRLTVV.

This chain uses TRBV24-1 with TRBJ1-2, with D possibly matching TRBD1 (6 bases). V lost 5 bases, J lost 6 bases, and 15 bases lay in between. CDR1 and CDR2 (germline): KGHDR, SFDVKD. CDR3 length: 14 residues. CDR3: CATSAGAGVDGYTF. The CDR3 DNA reads TGTGCCACCAGTGCAGGGGCCGGGGTCGATGGCTACACCTTC.

V gene TRBV11-2 combines with J gene TRBJ2-1, with 9 bases lining up with TRBD2. This CDR3 has 16 amino acids. With 3 bases clipped from V and 9 bases from J, the junction kept 12 bases outside the gene matches. Germline CDR1 and CDR2: SGHAT and FQNNGV. The CDR3 DNA sequence: TGTGCCAGCAGCTTGGGGTTGCGGGGGGGTTTTAGTGAGCAGTTCTTC. It yields the protein CASSLGLRGGFSEQFF.

A single count supports this clone. The chain employs TRBV7-2 and TRBJ1-1; TRBD1 matches at 8 bases. From germline, CDR1 is SGHTA and CDR2 FQGNSA. The J segment lost 3 bases and the V segment lost 4 bases, leaving 7 bases of the junction unmatched. CDR3 length equals 15 residues. CDR3: CASSSSTGAHTEAFF. CDR3 in DNA: TGTGCCAGCAGCTCCTCGACAGGGGCGCACACTGAAGCTTTCTTT.

J is TRBJ1-2 and V is TRBV6-5, with 11 bases aligning to TRBD1. Germline V gives CDR1 MNHEY, CDR2 SVGAGI. Trimming cost V 5 bases and J 8 bases; bases outside gene matches: 10. There are 15 residues in the CDR3. In DNA, the CDR3 is TGTGCCAGCAGTCAACCGGACAGGGGGCTGGAAGGCTACACCTTC. Protein sequence: CASSQPDRGLEGYTF.

This chain uses TRBV2 with TRBJ1-1; D is ambiguous. Trimming shortened V by 6 bases and J by 3 bases, and 11 bases separated the two germline ends. The CDR3 runs 13 residues. Germline V gives CDR1 SNHLY, CDR2 FYNNEI. CDR3 DNA sequence: TGTGCCAGCAGCCCCAACACGGACACTGAAGCTTTCTTT. Protein sequence: CASSPNTDTEAFF.